This T cell receptor (beta chain) was documented in a study of cytomegalovirus exposure and HLA in healthy donors. Study findings and constraints: A later analysis reported that several of the most significant clusters appeared to be linked to common viral pathogens, among them Epstein-Barr virus.

A word on this clone: Its antigen is still unknown.

PCR involved 60 Vbeta and 13 Jbeta primers. TCRdb keeps only in-frame clones here, not all; method: immunoSEQ multiplex PCR. This repertoire includes tens of thousands of clones. Specimen: PBMCs. This sequence originates from a female donor in good health and CMV-seronegative.

As DNA, the CDR3 is TGTGCCAGCAGGTCGACAGGGGTGGCAGATACGCAGTATTTT. Its translation is CASRSTGVADTQYF. The V gene is TRBV2, the J gene TRBJ2-3; 8 bases fit TRBD1. The ends lost 6 bases at V and 4 bases at J; junction bases unmatched: 6. There are 14 residues in the CDR3. Germline values: CDR1 SNHLY, CDR2 FYNNEI.